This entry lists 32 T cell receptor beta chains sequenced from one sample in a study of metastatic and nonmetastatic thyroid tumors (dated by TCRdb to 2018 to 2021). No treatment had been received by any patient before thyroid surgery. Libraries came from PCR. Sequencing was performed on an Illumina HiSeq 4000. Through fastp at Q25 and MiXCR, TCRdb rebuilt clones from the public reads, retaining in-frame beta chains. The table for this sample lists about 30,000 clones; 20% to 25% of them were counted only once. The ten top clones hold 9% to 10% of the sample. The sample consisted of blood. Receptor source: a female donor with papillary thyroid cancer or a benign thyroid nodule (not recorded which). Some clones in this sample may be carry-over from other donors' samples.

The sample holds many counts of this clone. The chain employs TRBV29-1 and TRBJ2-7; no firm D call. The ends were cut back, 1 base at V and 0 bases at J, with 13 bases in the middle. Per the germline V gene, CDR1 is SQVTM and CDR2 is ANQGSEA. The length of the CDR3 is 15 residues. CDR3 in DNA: TGCAGCGTTGAAGTAGGGCTTCAGTCCTCCTACGAGCAGTACTTC. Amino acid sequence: CSVEVGLQSSYEQYF.

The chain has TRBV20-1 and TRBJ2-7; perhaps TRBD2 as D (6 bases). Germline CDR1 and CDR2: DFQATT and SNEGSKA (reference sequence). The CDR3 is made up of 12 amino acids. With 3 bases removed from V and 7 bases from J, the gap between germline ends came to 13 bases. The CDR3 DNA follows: TGCAGTGCTAGCGGGAGACTAGGAGAGCAGTACTTC. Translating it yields CSASGRLGEQYF.

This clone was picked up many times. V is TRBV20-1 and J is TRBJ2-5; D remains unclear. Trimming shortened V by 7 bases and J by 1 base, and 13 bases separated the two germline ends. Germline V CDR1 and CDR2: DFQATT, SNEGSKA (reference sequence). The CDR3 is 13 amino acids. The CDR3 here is CSGPARIQETQYF. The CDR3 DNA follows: TGCAGTGGGCCCGCGAGGATCCAAGAGACCCAGTACTTC.

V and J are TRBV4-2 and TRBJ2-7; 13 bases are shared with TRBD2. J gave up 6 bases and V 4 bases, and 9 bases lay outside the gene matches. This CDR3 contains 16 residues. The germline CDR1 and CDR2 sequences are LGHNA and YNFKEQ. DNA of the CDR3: TGTGCCAGCAGCCGAGCTTCGACTAGCGGGAGGTCCGAGCAGTACTTC. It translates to CASSRASTSGRSEQYF.

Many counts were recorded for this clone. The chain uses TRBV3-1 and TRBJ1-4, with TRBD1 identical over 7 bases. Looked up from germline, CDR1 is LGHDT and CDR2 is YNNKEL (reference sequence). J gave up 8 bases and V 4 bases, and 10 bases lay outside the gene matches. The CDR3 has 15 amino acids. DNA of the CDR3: TGTGCCAGCAGCCCCTCCGGGACAGAAACCGAAAAACTGTTTTTT. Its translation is CASSPSGTETEKLFF.

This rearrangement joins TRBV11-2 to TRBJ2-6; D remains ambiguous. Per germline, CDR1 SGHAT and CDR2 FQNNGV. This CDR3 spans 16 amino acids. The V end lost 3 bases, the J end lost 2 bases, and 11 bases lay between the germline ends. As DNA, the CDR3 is TGTGCCAGCAGCTTGGTGGGCAGGCCTGGGGCCAACGTCCTGACTTTC. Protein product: CASSLVGRPGANVLTF.

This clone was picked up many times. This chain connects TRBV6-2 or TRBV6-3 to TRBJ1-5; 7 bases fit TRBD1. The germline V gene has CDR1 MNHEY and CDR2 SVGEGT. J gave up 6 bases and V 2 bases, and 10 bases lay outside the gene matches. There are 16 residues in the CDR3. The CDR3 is CASSYGNRGLGQPQHF. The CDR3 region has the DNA TGTGCCAGCAGTTACGGCAACAGGGGTTTGGGTCAGCCCCAGCATTTT.

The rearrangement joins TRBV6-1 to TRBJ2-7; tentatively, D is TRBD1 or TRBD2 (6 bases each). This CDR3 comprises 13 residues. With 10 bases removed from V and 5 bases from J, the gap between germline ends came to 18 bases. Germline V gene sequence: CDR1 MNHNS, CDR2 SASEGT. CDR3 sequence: CATGGTRWHEQYF. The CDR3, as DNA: TGTGCCACCGGCGGGACAAGGTGGCACGAGCAGTACTTC.

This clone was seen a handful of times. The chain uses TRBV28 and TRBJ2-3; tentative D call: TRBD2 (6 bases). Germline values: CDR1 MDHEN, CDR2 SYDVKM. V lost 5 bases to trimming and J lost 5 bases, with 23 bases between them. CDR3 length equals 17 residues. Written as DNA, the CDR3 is TGTGCCAGCAGTGGCCTTGTAGGCGGGATTTTTCGAGATACGCAGTATTTT. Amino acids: CASSGLVGGIFRDTQYF.

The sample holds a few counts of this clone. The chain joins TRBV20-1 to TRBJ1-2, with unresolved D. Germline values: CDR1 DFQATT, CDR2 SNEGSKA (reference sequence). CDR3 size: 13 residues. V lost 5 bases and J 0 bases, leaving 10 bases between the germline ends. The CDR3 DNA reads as TGCAGTGCTGGTAGGACTGCTAACTATGGCTACACCTTC. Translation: CSAGRTANYGYTF.

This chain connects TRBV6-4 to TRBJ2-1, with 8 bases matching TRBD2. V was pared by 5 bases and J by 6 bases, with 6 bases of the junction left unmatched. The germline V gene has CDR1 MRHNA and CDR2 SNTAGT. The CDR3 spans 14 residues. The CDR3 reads CASSQLAVCNEQFF. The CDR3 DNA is TGTGCCAGCAGTCAACTAGCGGTCTGCAATGAGCAGTTCTTC.

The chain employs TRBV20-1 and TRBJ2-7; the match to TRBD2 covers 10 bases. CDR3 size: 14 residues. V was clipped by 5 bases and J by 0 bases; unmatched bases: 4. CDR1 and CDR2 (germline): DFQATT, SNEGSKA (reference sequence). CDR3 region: CSASGLADSYEQYF. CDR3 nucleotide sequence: TGCAGTGCTTCAGGACTAGCGGACTCCTACGAGCAGTACTTC.

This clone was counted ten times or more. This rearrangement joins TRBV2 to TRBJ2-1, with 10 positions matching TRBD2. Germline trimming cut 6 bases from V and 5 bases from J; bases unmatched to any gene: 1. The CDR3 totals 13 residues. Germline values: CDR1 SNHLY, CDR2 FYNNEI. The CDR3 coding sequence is TGTGCCAGCAGACTAGCGGGAAACAATGAGCAGTTCTTC. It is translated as CASRLAGNNEQFF.

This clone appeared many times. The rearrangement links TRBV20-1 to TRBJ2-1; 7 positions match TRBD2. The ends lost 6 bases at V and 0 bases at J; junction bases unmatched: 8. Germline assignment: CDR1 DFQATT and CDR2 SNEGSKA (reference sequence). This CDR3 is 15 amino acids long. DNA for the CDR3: TGCAGTGCCCCGGGGGGACTTAGCTCCTACAATGAGCAGTTCTTC. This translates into CSAPGGLSSYNEQFF.

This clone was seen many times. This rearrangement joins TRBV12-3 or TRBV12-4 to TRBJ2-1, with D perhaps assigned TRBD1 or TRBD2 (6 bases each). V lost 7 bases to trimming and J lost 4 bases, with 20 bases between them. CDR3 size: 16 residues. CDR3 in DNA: TGTGCCAGCACCTCGCTGTCACGGGGGCGTTACAATGAGCAGTTCTTC. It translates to CASTSLSRGRYNEQFF.

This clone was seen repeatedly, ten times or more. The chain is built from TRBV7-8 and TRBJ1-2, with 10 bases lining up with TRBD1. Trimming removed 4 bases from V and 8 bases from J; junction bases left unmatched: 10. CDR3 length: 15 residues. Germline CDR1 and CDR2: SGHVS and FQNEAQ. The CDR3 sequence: CASSSKTGGGGGYTF. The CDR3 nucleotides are TGTGCCAGCAGCTCGAAGACAGGGGGCGGAGGGGGCTACACCTTC.

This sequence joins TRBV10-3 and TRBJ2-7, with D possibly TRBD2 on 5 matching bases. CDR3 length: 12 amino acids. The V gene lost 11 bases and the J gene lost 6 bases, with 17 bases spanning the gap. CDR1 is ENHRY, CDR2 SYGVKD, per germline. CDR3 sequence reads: CASGSEGPEQYF. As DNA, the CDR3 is TGTGCCTCGGGGTCAGAGGGCCCCGAGCAGTACTTC.

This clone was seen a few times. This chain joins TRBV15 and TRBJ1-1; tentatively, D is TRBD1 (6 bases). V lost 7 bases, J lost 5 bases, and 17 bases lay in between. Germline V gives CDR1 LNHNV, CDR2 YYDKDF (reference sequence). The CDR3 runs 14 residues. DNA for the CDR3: TGTGCCACCACCCCGGGGACATGTGGGACTGAAGCTTTCTTT. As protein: CATTPGTCGTEAFF.

Here the CDR3 DNA reads TGTGCCAGCAGCTCGACTAGGTCGGGGGATACGCAGTACTTC. It specifies CASSSTRSGDTQYF. J is TRBJ2-7 and V is TRBV7-2; a possible D gene is TRBD2 (6 bases). Per germline, CDR1 SGHTA and CDR2 FQGNSA. V lost 4 bases to trimming and J lost 9 bases, with 19 bases between them. The CDR3 consists of 14 residues. Looking up the rest from reference TRBV7-2 and TRBJ2-7 gives the full variable domain: GAGVSQSPSNKVTEKGKDVELRCDPISGHTALYWYRQSLGQGLEFLIYFQGNSAPDKSGLPSDRFSAERTGGSVSTLTIQRTQQEDSAVYLCASSSTRSGDTQYFGPGTRLTVT.

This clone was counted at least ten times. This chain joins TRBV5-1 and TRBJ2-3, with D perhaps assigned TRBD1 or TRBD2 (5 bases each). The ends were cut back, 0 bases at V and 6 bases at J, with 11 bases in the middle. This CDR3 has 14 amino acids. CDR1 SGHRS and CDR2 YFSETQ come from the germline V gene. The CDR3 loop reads CASSLDGAYDTQYF. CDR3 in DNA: TGCGCCAGCAGCTTGGACGGGGCATATGATACGCAGTATTTT.

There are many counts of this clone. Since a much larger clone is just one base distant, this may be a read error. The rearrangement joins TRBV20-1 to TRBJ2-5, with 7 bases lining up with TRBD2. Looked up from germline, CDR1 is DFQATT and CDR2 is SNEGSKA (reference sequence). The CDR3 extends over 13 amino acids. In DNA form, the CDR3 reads TGCAGTGCCCCATCTAGCGGCCAAGAGACCCAGCACTTC. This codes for CSAPSSGQETQHF.

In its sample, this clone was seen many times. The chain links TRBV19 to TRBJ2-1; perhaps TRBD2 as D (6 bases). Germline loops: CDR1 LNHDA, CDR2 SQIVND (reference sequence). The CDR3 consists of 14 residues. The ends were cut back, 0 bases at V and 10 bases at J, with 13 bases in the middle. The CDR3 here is CASSIDMSGREQFF. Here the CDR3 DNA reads TGTGCCAGTAGTATAGATATGAGCGGGCGCGAGCAGTTCTTC. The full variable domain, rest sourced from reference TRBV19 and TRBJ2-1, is DGGITQSPKYLFRKEGQNVTLSCEQNLNHDAMYWYRQDPGQGLRLIYYSQIVNDFQKGDIAEGYSVSREKKESFPLTVTSAQKNPTAFYLCASSIDMSGREQFFGPGTRLTVL.

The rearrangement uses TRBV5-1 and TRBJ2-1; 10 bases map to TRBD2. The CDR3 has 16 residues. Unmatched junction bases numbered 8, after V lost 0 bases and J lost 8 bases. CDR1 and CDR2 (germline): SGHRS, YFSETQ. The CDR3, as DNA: TGCGCCAGCAGCTTGGTTACTAGCGGGGTACTGGATGAGCAGTTCTTC. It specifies CASSLVTSGVLDEQFF.

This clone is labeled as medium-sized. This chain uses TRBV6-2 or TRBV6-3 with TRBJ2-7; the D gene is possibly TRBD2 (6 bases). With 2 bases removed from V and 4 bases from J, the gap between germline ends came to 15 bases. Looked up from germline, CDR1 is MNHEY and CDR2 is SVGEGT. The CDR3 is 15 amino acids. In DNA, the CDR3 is TGTGCCAGCAGTTACAGGGGAGGTAGTGTATACGAGCAGTACTTC. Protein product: CASSYRGGSVYEQYF.

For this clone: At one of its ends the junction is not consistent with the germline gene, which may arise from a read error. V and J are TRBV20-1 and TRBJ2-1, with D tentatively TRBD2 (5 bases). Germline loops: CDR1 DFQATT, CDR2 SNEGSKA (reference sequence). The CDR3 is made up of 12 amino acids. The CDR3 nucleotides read TGCAGTGCTAGGGACTTTGCCAATGCGCAGTTCTTC. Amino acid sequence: CSARDFANAQFF.

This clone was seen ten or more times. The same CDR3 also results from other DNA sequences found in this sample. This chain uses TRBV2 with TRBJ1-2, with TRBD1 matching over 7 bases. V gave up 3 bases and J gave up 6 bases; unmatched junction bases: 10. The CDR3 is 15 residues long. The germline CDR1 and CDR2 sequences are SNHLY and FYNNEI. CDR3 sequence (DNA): TGTGCCAGCAGTGAGCCGGCGAGAGGGGGCAATGGCTACACCTTC. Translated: CASSEPARGGNGYTF.

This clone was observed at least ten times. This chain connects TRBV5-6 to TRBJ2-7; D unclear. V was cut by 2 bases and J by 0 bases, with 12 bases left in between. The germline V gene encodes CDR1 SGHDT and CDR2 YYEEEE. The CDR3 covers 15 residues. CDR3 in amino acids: CASSLTKISSYEQYF. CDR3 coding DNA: TGTGCCAGCAGCTTAACCAAGATTAGCTCCTACGAGCAGTACTTC.

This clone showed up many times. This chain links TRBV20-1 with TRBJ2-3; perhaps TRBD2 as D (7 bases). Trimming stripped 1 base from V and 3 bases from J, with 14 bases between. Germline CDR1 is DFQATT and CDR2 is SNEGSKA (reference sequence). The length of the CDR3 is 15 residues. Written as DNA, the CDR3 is TGCAGTGCTAGAGGAGGCAGGGGAGGGACAGATACGCAGTATTTT. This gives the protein CSARGGRGGTDTQYF.

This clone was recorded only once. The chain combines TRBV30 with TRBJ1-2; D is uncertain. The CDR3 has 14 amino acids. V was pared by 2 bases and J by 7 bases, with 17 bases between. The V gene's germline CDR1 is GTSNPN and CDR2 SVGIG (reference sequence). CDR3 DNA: TGTGCCTGGAGTACCCTTGGTGGCGTTTGTGGCTACACCTTC. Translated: CAWSTLGGVCGYTF.

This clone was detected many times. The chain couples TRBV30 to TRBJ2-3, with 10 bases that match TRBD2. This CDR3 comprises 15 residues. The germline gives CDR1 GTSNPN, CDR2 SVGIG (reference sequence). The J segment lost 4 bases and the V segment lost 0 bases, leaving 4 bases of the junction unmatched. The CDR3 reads CAWSVASGSADTQYF. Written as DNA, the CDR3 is TGTGCCTGGAGTGTAGCTAGCGGGAGCGCAGATACGCAGTATTTT. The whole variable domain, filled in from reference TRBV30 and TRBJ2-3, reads SQTIHQWPATLVQPVGSPLSLECTVEGTSNPNLYWYRQAAGRGLQLLFYSVGIGQISSEVPQNLSASRPQDRQFILSSKKLLLSDSGFYLCAWSVASGSADTQYFGPGTRLTVL.

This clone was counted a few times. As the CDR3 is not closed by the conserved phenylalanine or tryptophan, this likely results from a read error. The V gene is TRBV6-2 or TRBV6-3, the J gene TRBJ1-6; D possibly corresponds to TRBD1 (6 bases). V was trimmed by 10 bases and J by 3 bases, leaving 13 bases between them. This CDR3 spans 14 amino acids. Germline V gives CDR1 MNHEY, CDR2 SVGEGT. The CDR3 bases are TGTGCCACCGACGGGACATTCTATAATTCACCCCTCCACGTT. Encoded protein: CATDGTFYNSPLHV.

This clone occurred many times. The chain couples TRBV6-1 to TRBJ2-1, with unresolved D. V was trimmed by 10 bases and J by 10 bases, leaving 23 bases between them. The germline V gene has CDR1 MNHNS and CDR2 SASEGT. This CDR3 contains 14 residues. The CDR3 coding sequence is TGTGCCACATCCCCGGGTAAGGCGATTAGGGAGCAGTTCTTC. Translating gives CATSPGKAIREQFF.